This entry describes one T cell receptor (beta chain). The record originates from a study of blood T cell repertoires in COVID-19. Germline assignment: CDR1 MGHRA and CDR2 YSYEKL. The V and J ends lost 2 bases and 6 bases, in that order; junction bases with no gene match: 1. The CDR3 sequence is 13 residues long. Measured with immunoSEQ multiplex PCR; TCRdb has only the in-frame clones, and not every one. The table shows 150,000 to 200,000 clones, with around nine tenths occurring only once. The chain carries TRBV4-1 and TRBJ1-1; TRBD1 matches 9 bases. The receptor was isolated from a woman between 45 and 65 years old who had recovered from COVID-19. The specimen sequenced was PBMCs or T cells enriched from blood (not recorded which). The CDR3 DNA follows: TGCGCCAGCAGCCAAAACAGGGGGCCTGAAGCTTTCTTT. Protein: CASSQNRGPEAFF.